Listed below are T cell receptor beta chains from one sample, sequenced in a study of Graves' ophthalmopathy and Graves' hyperthyroidism. Via MiXCR, TCRdb re-called the multiplex PCR reads, giving one row per CDR3 protein. The table has 150,000 to 200,000 distinct CDR3 sequences, just under 40% seen once. Source material: peripheral blood. The origin of the receptors is a man younger than 40 with Graves' ophthalmopathy. Each CDR3 is given with its conserved first and last residue. The order of the fields is V gene, D gene, clone size, J gene, CDR3 protein, CDR3 DNA. The D gene is left open where the match is weak. Size is stated for part of the rows, as once, few or many counts, or as a class when the clone is expanded.

v_gene: TRBV20-1; d_gene: TRBD1; abundance: -; j_gene: TRBJ1-1; CDR3aa: CSARVVQGANTEAFF; CDR3nt: TGCAGTGCTAGAGTTGTACAGGGGGCGAACACTGAAGCTTTCTTT
v_gene: TRBV10-3; d_gene: TRBD1; abundance: many; j_gene: TRBJ2-5; CDR3aa: CATSTGEWETQYF; CDR3nt: TGTGCCACCTCGACAGGGGAATGGGAGACCCAGTACTTC
v_gene: TRBV4-3; d_gene: -; abundance: many; j_gene: TRBJ2-2; CDR3aa: CANSQFRGPGELFF; CDR3nt: TGCGCCAACAGCCAATTTCGGGGACCCGGGGAGCTGTTTTTT
v_gene: TRBV6-2/TRBV6-3; d_gene: -; abundance: -; j_gene: TRBJ2-5; CDR3aa: CASSLNTGLETQYF; CDR3nt: TGTGCCAGCAGCCTCAACACAGGTCTGGAGACCCAGTACTTC
v_gene: TRBV7-2; d_gene: -; abundance: many; j_gene: TRBJ1-2; CDR3aa: CASSEPGHGNYGYTF; CDR3nt: TGTGCCAGCAGCGAGCCGGGACACGGAAACTATGGCTACACCTTC
v_gene: TRBV28; d_gene: TRBD1; abundance: many; j_gene: TRBJ1-6; CDR3aa: CATTRGTAYNSPLHF; CDR3nt: TGTGCCACTACACGGGGGACAGCCTATAATTCACCCCTCCACTTT
v_gene: TRBV18; d_gene: TRBD1; abundance: many; j_gene: TRBJ1-1; CDR3aa: CASSPQALITGAATEAFF; CDR3nt: TGTGCCAGCTCACCCCAGGCGCTCATCACAGGGGCGGCCACTGAAGCTTTCTTT
v_gene: TRBV20-1; d_gene: -; abundance: -; j_gene: TRBJ1-2; CDR3aa: CSARAMDGSTEYGYTF; CDR3nt: TGCAGTGCTAGAGCGATGGACGGATCAACGGAGTATGGCTACACCTTC
v_gene: TRBV6-2/TRBV6-3; d_gene: TRBD1; abundance: -; j_gene: TRBJ1-5; CDR3aa: CASSDRALQPQHF; CDR3nt: TGTGCCAGCAGCGACAGGGCTCTACAGCCCCAGCATTTT
v_gene: TRBV28; d_gene: TRBD1; abundance: many; j_gene: TRBJ2-6; CDR3aa: CASSSPGQGKAGANVLTF; CDR3nt: TGTGCCAGCAGTTCCCCGGGACAGGGAAAGGCTGGGGCCAACGTCCTGACTTTC
v_gene: TRBV12-3/TRBV12-4; d_gene: -; abundance: many; j_gene: TRBJ1-1; CDR3aa: CASSFLGTEAFF; CDR3nt: TGTGCCAGCAGCTTTCTGGGGACTGAAGCTTTCTTT
v_gene: TRBV30; d_gene: -; abundance: many; j_gene: TRBJ2-7; CDR3aa: CAWSSFVPYEQYF; CDR3nt: TGTGCCTGGAGTTCTTTCGTTCCCTACGAGCAGTACTTC
v_gene: TRBV6-5; d_gene: -; abundance: many; j_gene: TRBJ1-6; CDR3aa: CASSYAQFYNSPLHF; CDR3nt: TGTGCCAGCAGTTACGCCCAGTTCTATAATTCACCCCTCCACTTT
v_gene: TRBV29-1; d_gene: TRBD1; abundance: many; j_gene: TRBJ1-2; CDR3aa: CSVRTGKGYGYTF; CDR3nt: TGCAGCGTGAGGACAGGGAAGGGGTATGGCTACACCTTC
v_gene: TRBV29-1; d_gene: -; abundance: many; j_gene: TRBJ1-2; CDR3aa: CSVEDRHRSYGYTF; CDR3nt: TGCAGCGTTGAAGATCGGCACAGGTCCTATGGCTACACCTTC
v_gene: TRBV7-3; d_gene: TRBD2; abundance: -; j_gene: TRBJ2-2; CDR3aa: CASSRTSGSGGELFF; CDR3nt: TGTGCCAGCTCAAGGACTAGCGGGAGTGGCGGGGAGCTGTTTTTT
v_gene: TRBV6-2/TRBV6-3; d_gene: -; abundance: many; j_gene: TRBJ2-7; CDR3aa: CASSYAAIPPYEQYF; CDR3nt: TGTGCCAGCAGTTACGCTGCAATACCTCCCTACGAGCAGTACTTC
v_gene: TRBV28; d_gene: -; abundance: -; j_gene: TRBJ2-2; CDR3aa: CASSWPGESGLFF; CDR3nt: TGTGCCAGCAGTTGGCCAGGGGAAAGTGGGCTGTTTTTT
v_gene: TRBV28; d_gene: TRBD1; abundance: -; j_gene: TRBJ2-5; CDR3aa: CASSSGQSRETQYF; CDR3nt: TGTGCCAGCAGTTCGGGACAGTCGAGAGAGACCCAGTACTTC
v_gene: TRBV12-3/TRBV12-4; d_gene: -; abundance: -; j_gene: TRBJ1-1; CDR3aa: CASSLLLGGTEAFF; CDR3nt: TGTGCCAGCAGTTTGCTTCTTGGGGGCACTGAAGCTTTCTTT
v_gene: TRBV12-3/TRBV12-4; d_gene: -; abundance: -; j_gene: TRBJ1-1; CDR3aa: CASSFRGGETEAFF; CDR3nt: TGTGCCAGCAGTTTTCGGGGAGGTGAGACTGAAGCTTTCTTT
v_gene: TRBV6-1; d_gene: -; abundance: -; j_gene: TRBJ2-7; CDR3aa: CASSESVVVSMFGQYF; CDR3nt: TGTGCCAGCAGTGAAAGTGTAGTTGTCTCCATGTTCGGGCAGTACTTC
v_gene: TRBV24-1; d_gene: TRBD1; abundance: many; j_gene: TRBJ2-5; CDR3aa: CATSDFRDRGKEETQYF; CDR3nt: TGTGCCACCAGTGATTTTCGGGACAGGGGGAAAGAAGAGACCCAGTACTTC
v_gene: TRBV7-8; d_gene: TRBD2; abundance: -; j_gene: TRBJ2-4; CDR3aa: CASSHGTSVTNIQYF; CDR3nt: TGTGCCAGCAGCCATGGGACTAGCGTTACAAACATTCAGTACTTC
v_gene: TRBV6-5; d_gene: -; abundance: many; j_gene: TRBJ2-6; CDR3aa: CASSYSPIGSGANVLTF; CDR3nt: TGTGCCAGCAGTTATTCCCCAATAGGCTCTGGGGCCAACGTCCTGACTTTC
v_gene: TRBV6-2/TRBV6-3; d_gene: -; abundance: many; j_gene: TRBJ2-7; CDR3aa: CASSYSSYEQYF; CDR3nt: TGTGCCAGCAGTTACAGCTCCTACGAGCAGTACTTC
v_gene: TRBV6-1; d_gene: -; abundance: many; j_gene: TRBJ1-1; CDR3aa: CASSEYFILNTEAFF; CDR3nt: TGTGCCAGCAGTGAATACTTCATATTGAACACTGAAGCTTTCTTT
v_gene: TRBV25-1; d_gene: -; abundance: many; j_gene: TRBJ1-1; CDR3aa: CASSEGYRDAFF; CDR3nt: TGTGCCAGCAGTGAAGGTTACAGGGATGCTTTCTTT
v_gene: TRBV20-1; d_gene: -; abundance: many; j_gene: TRBJ2-7; CDR3aa: CSARGESYEQYF; CDR3nt: TGCAGTGCTAGAGGAGAGTCCTACGAGCAGTACTTC
v_gene: TRBV11-2; d_gene: -; abundance: many; j_gene: TRBJ1-2; CDR3aa: CASSLVGRDGGYTF; CDR3nt: TGTGCCAGCAGCTTAGTGGGCAGGGATGGTGGCTACACCTTC
v_gene: TRBV6-2/TRBV6-3; d_gene: -; abundance: -; j_gene: TRBJ1-2; CDR3aa: CASSSPSGQPYGYTF; CDR3nt: TGTGCCAGCAGTTCCCCCAGTGGACAGCCCTATGGCTACACCTTC
v_gene: TRBV7-8; d_gene: TRBD2; abundance: many; j_gene: TRBJ2-2; CDR3aa: CASSFPVSGSLRGELFF; CDR3nt: TGTGCCAGCAGCTTCCCCGTTAGCGGGAGTCTCCGCGGGGAGCTGTTTTTT
v_gene: TRBV12-3/TRBV12-4; d_gene: -; abundance: -; j_gene: TRBJ2-5; CDR3aa: CASSFRRRGGETQYF; CDR3nt: TGTGCCAGCAGTTTTCGGCGGCGGGGAGGAGAGACCCAGTACTTC
v_gene: TRBV24-1; d_gene: -; abundance: medium-sized; j_gene: TRBJ2-2; CDR3aa: CATRGADGHTGELFF; CDR3nt: TGTGCCACCAGAGGGGCGGACGGGCACACCGGGGAGCTGTTTTTT
v_gene: TRBV10-3; d_gene: TRBD1; abundance: many; j_gene: TRBJ1-1; CDR3aa: CAISRDRDNTEAFF; CDR3nt: TGTGCCATCAGCCGCGACAGGGATAACACTGAAGCTTTCTTT
v_gene: TRBV6-2/TRBV6-3; d_gene: -; abundance: -; j_gene: TRBJ1-2; CDR3aa: CASSLRGGIDYGYTF; CDR3nt: TGTGCCAGCAGTTTAAGGGGAGGGATCGACTATGGCTACACCTTC
v_gene: TRBV29-1; d_gene: -; abundance: -; j_gene: TRBJ1-1; CDR3aa: CSVDRITEAFF; CDR3nt: TGCAGCGTTGATAGGATCACTGAAGCTTTCTTT
v_gene: TRBV6-2/TRBV6-3; d_gene: TRBD1; abundance: many; j_gene: TRBJ2-7; CDR3aa: CASRGTGSSYEQYF; CDR3nt: TGTGCCAGCAGAGGGACAGGGAGCTCCTACGAGCAGTACTTC
v_gene: TRBV29-1; d_gene: -; abundance: -; j_gene: TRBJ1-3; CDR3aa: CSVGDSSSGNTIYF; CDR3nt: TGCAGCGTTGGTGACAGTAGCTCTGGAAACACCATATATTTT
v_gene: TRBV12-3/TRBV12-4; d_gene: -; abundance: -; j_gene: TRBJ1-1; CDR3aa: CASRGTTGQNTEAFF; CDR3nt: TGTGCCAGCAGGGGGACAACAGGGCAGAACACTGAAGCTTTCTTT
v_gene: TRBV15; d_gene: -; abundance: many; j_gene: TRBJ2-4; CDR3aa: CATSRDIEELAKNIQYF; CDR3nt: TGTGCCACCAGCAGAGATATTGAGGAATTAGCCAAAAACATTCAGTACTTC
v_gene: TRBV20-1; d_gene: -; abundance: many; j_gene: TRBJ2-5; CDR3aa: CSARVGKKAQETQYF; CDR3nt: TGCAGTGCTAGAGTAGGAAAAAAAGCCCAAGAGACCCAGTACTTC
v_gene: TRBV6-5; d_gene: TRBD2; abundance: -; j_gene: TRBJ2-7; CDR3aa: CASSYLSGAGGEQYF; CDR3nt: TGTGCCAGCAGTTACCTAAGCGGGGCGGGCGGCGAGCAGTACTTC
v_gene: TRBV7-2; d_gene: -; abundance: -; j_gene: TRBJ1-1; CDR3aa: CASSLTIEAEAFF; CDR3nt: TGTGCCAGCAGCTTGACTATAGAGGCAGAAGCTTTCTTT
v_gene: TRBV7-2; d_gene: -; abundance: -; j_gene: TRBJ2-2; CDR3aa: CASSLTPSPPVDGELFF; CDR3nt: TGTGCCAGCAGCTTAACGCCTTCGCCGCCGGTGGACGGGGAGCTGTTTTTT
v_gene: TRBV7-2; d_gene: -; abundance: -; j_gene: TRBJ2-7; CDR3aa: CAWKPVTHEQYF; CDR3nt: TGTGCCTGGAAACCAGTTACCCACGAGCAGTACTTC
v_gene: TRBV7-2; d_gene: -; abundance: many; j_gene: TRBJ1-2; CDR3aa: CASSFDRSYGYTF; CDR3nt: TGTGCCAGCAGCTTCGACAGGAGCTATGGCTACACCTTC
v_gene: TRBV2; d_gene: TRBD1; abundance: -; j_gene: TRBJ1-5; CDR3aa: CASRDWDSPVDQPQHF; CDR3nt: TGTGCCAGCAGGGATTGGGACAGCCCAGTTGATCAGCCCCAGCATTTT
v_gene: TRBV6-5; d_gene: -; abundance: -; j_gene: TRBJ1-1; CDR3aa: CASSYISTSEAFF; CDR3nt: TGTGCCAGCAGTTACATCTCCACCAGTGAAGCTTTCTTT
v_gene: TRBV28; d_gene: TRBD1; abundance: -; j_gene: TRBJ2-7; CDR3aa: CASSSTDRPRF; CDR3nt: TGTGCCAGCAGCTCGACGGACAGGCCCCGCTTC